This entry lists 20 T cell receptor beta chains sequenced from one sample in a study of T cell repertoires in cytomegalovirus infection. TCRdb re-called the reads through MiXCR, storing one row per CDR3 protein. This repertoire shows 250,000 or so distinct CDR3 sequences, over 15% found once; its top ten account for around half. Sequenced sample: CD8+ T cells from PBMCs. Source of these receptors: a human donor in good health (CMV status not recorded). Some clones in this sample may be carry-over from other donors' samples.

The chain combines TRBV11-2 with TRBJ2-7; the D call may be TRBD1 or TRBD2 (5 bases each). V lost 5 bases and J lost 3, with 14 bases in between. The CDR3 covers 14 residues. Germline V gene sequence: CDR1 SGHAT, CDR2 FQNNGV. The CDR3 sequence is CASSLGLGVYEQYF. The CDR3 DNA reads TGTGCCAGCAGCCTCGGACTGGGGGTCTACGAGCAGTACTTC.

A note on this clonotype: A much more abundant neighbour one base away suggests this may be a read error. For the CDR3, the DNA is TGTGCCAGCAAAGGGGGCTATGGCTACCCCTTC. Translating it yields CASKGGYGYPF. The chain is built from TRBV6-5 and TRBJ1-2, with 7 bases identical to TRBD1. Germline CDR1 reads MNHEY; CDR2 reads SVGAGI. The CDR3 runs to 11 residues.

The chain couples TRBV7-2 to TRBJ1-2, with D perhaps TRBD1 (5 bases). Trimming cost V 5 bases and J 2 bases, with 12 bases left between them. There are 14 residues in the CDR3. Germline V gene lookup returns CDR1 SGHTA and CDR2 FQGNSA. CDR3 nucleotide sequence: TGTGCCAGCAGCCGTCCGGGACTGAACTATGGCTACACCTTC. Translation: CASSRPGLNYGYTF.

The V gene is TRBV7-8, the J gene TRBJ1-2, with a tentative D call TRBD1 (6 bases). The V gene lost 1 base and the J gene lost 7 bases, with 22 bases spanning the gap. CDR1 is SGHVS, CDR2 FQNEAQ, per germline. This CDR3 contains 17 residues. CDR3 region: CASSLVADRSGSSGYTF. The DNA for the CDR3 is TGTGCCAGCAGCTTAGTCGCTGACAGGTCGGGCAGCTCTGGCTACACCTTC.

This clonotype was picked up a small number of times. J is TRBJ2-5 and V is TRBV11-2, with D perhaps TRBD2 (6 bases). The CDR3 totals 15 residues. Germline V gene data show CDR1 as SGHAT and CDR2 as FQNNGV. Trimming removed 2 bases from V and 5 bases from J, with 15 bases in between. In DNA, the CDR3 is TGTGCCAGCAGCTTATATTTCAGGGAGGCGGAGACCCAGTACTTC. This gives the protein CASSLYFREAETQYF.

A few counts support this clonotype. The chain carries TRBV20-1 and TRBJ2-1; 16 bases map to TRBD2. The V gene's germline CDR1 is DFQATT and CDR2 SNEGSKA (reference sequence). This CDR3 is built from 19 residues. V lost 6 bases and J lost 8; bases outside the gene matches: 19. DNA of the CDR3: TGCAGTGCCATAACGGGACTAGCGGGGGGGCAAAGGCCCTTGGATGAGCAGTTCTTC. Translating gives CSAITGLAGGQRPLDEQFF.

This clonotype appeared a few times. This chain joins TRBV4-1 and TRBJ2-2; D ambiguous. The length of the CDR3 is 13 residues. CDR1 and CDR2 from the germline V gene are MGHRA and YSYEKL. Between the trimmed V and J ends, which lost 6 bases and 6 bases, there was a span of 11 bases. CDR3 sequence (DNA): TGCGCCAGCAGTCCCGGTTGGTCCGGGGAGCTGTTTTTT. Translating it yields CASSPGWSGELFF.

This chain links TRBV20-1 with TRBJ1-3; TRBD1 agrees at 12 bases. CDR1 and CDR2 (germline): DFQATT, SNEGSKA (reference sequence). The CDR3 has 15 residues. V dropped 4 bases and J dropped 7; count of bases not matched to a gene: 8. The CDR3 is CSAIAWDRGQNTIYF. In DNA form, the CDR3 reads TGCAGTGCTATCGCGTGGGACAGGGGGCAGAACACCATATATTTT.

This clonotype was seen a few times. The genes are TRBV7-9 and TRBJ2-1, with 8 bases identical to TRBD1. Trimming cost V 8 bases and J 5 bases; bases outside gene matches: 14. The germline V gene has CDR1 SEHNR and CDR2 FQNEAQ (reference sequence). The CDR3 is 16 residues long. The CDR3 reads CASSLRQGSPHNEQFF. CDR3 nucleotides: TGTGCCAGCTCATTGAGACAGGGGTCCCCCCACAATGAGCAGTTCTTC.

This CDR3 reads CASSGVSSGYTF. In nucleotides, the CDR3 is TGTGCCAGCAGCGGCGTTTCATCTGGCTACACCTTC. This rearrangement joins TRBV9 to TRBJ1-2; D gene unclear. V gave up 3 bases and J gave up 7 bases, with 10 bases separating them. The CDR3 runs to 12 residues. Germline V CDR1 and CDR2: SGDLS, YYNGEE.

The V call is TRBV28, the J call TRBJ2-5; TRBD1 matches 8 bases. Germline CDR1 reads MDHEN; CDR2 reads SYDVKM. Trimming took 3 bases from V and 5 from J; bases not matched to a gene: 11. The CDR3 is made up of 16 amino acids. Here the CDR3 reads CASSFEGTGGFETQYF. Here the CDR3 DNA reads TGTGCCAGCAGTTTCGAGGGAACAGGGGGTTTTGAGACCCAGTACTTC.

This clonotype was seen at least ten times. In DNA form, the CDR3 reads TGTGCCAGCAGTTTCGGGGGGGCCGACAATGAGCAGTTCTTC. Its translation is CASSFGGADNEQFF. The V call is TRBV27, the J call TRBJ2-1, with 8 bases fitting TRBD2. Per the germline V gene, CDR1 is MNHEY and CDR2 is SMNVEV (reference sequence). V shed 3 bases and J 5 bases; nucleotides not matched to a gene: 3. The CDR3 has 14 amino acids.

This chain links TRBV29-1 with TRBJ1-2; perhaps TRBD1 as D (5 bases). The V end lost 3 bases, the J end lost 14 bases, and 19 bases lay between the germline ends. This CDR3 spans 12 amino acids. CDR1 and CDR2 (germline): SQVTM, ANQGSEA. CDR3 nucleotide sequence: TGCAGCGTTGATCAAGGGGACCAATCCACAACCTTC. Residues: CSVDQGDQSTTF.

In its sample, this clonotype was seen many times. This chain links TRBV28 with TRBJ2-2; D is possibly TRBD2 (5 bases). Germline loops: CDR1 MDHEN, CDR2 SYDVKM. The ends were cut back, 7 bases at V and 4 bases at J, with 19 bases in the middle. The length of the CDR3 is 16 residues. DNA for the CDR3: TGTGCCAGCATCTCGGAGGTGGAACAAAGCACCGGGGAGCTGTTTTTT. It translates to CASISEVEQSTGELFF.

This clonotype occurred many times. The V and J genes are TRBV4-1 and TRBJ2-3; no definite D call. Between the trimmed V and J ends, which lost 10 bases and 4 bases, there was a span of 9 bases. This CDR3 has 11 amino acids. Germline CDR1 and CDR2: MGHRA and YSYEKL. The DNA of the CDR3 is TGCGCCACCCAAGGCGCAGATACGCAGTATTTT. The encoded protein is CATQGADTQYF.

The chain uses TRBV20-1 and TRBJ1-2; 8 bases agree with TRBD1. The germline V gene has CDR1 DFQATT and CDR2 SNEGSKA (reference sequence). The CDR3 covers 16 residues. The ends lost 0 bases at V and 4 bases at J; junction bases unmatched: 10. In nucleotides, the CDR3 is TGCAGTGCTAGAGATTTATCGGCAGGGGGCGGCTATGGCTACACCTTC. As protein: CSARDLSAGGGYGYTF.

This clonotype has at least ten counts. This chain uses TRBV5-1 with TRBJ2-1; D remains unclear. Germline V lookup: CDR1 SGHRS, CDR2 YFSETQ. CDR3 length: 15 residues. V lost 2 bases, J lost 2 bases, and 11 bases lay in between. CDR3 nucleotides: TGCGCCAGCAGCTTCAATCCAGGCACCTACAATGAGCAGTTCTTC. Translation: CASSFNPGTYNEQFF.

The chain recombines TRBV15 with TRBJ2-5; either TRBD1 or TRBD2 may fit D (6 bases each). CDR3 length: 15 amino acids. V lost 3 bases, J lost 5 bases, and 16 bases lay in between. Germline V CDR1 and CDR2: LNHNV, YYDKDF (reference sequence). CDR3 bases: TGTGCCACCAGCAGGACCCGGGGGCCGGGGGAGACCCAGTACTTC. This encodes CATSRTRGPGETQYF.

This clonotype was detected ten times or more. The J gene is TRBJ2-3, the V gene TRBV7-2; 9 bases line up with TRBD2. Trimming at V came to 2 bases and at J to 4 bases, leaving 4 bases not matched to a gene. The CDR3 is 15 amino acids. CDR1 and CDR2 from the germline V gene are SGHTA and FQGNSA. CDR3 amino acids: CASSLSGGSPDTQYF. The CDR3 nucleotides read TGTGCCAGCAGCTTAAGCGGGGGGTCCCCAGATACGCAGTATTTT. Full variable domain (missing parts from reference TRBV7-2 and TRBJ2-3): GAGVSQSPSNKVTEKGKDVELRCDPISGHTALYWYRQSLGQGLEFLIYFQGNSAPDKSGLPSDRFSAERTGGSVSTLTIQRTQQEDSAVYLCASSLSGGSPDTQYFGPGTRLTVL.

This clonotype was observed a handful of times. The chain joins TRBV2 to TRBJ2-5; possibly TRBD2 for D (6 bases). The V gene lost 1 base and the J gene lost 5 bases, with 14 bases spanning the gap. Germline CDR1 SNHLY, CDR2 FYNNEI. The CDR3 loop spans 15 amino acids. The CDR3 reads CASSEEGPSGETQYF. In DNA form, the CDR3 reads TGTGCCAGCAGTGAAGAGGGACCAAGCGGGGAGACCCAGTACTTC.